Below are 31 T cell receptor beta chains sequenced from a single sample in a study of blood T cell repertoires in COVID-19. TCRdb's table, derived via immunoSEQ multiplex PCR, lists solely in-frame clones and lacks some. This sample has 200,000 to 300,000 clones, with 88% found just once. The sequencing input was PBMCs or T cells enriched from blood (not recorded which). The receptors shown here come from a woman aged 40 to 55 with acute COVID-19.

This chain joins TRBV7-9 and TRBJ2-5; 9 nucleotides align to TRBD2. Germline V gene data show CDR1 as SEHNR and CDR2 as FQNEAQ (reference sequence). The V gene end was trimmed by 1 base and the J gene end by 3 bases; junction bases not matched to a gene: 6. This CDR3 is built from 16 residues. The CDR3, as DNA: TGTGCCAGCAGCTTAGGATCTGGCGGGGGGGAAGAGACCCAGTACTTC. The encoded protein is CASSLGSGGGEETQYF.

The sample holds one count of this clone. The chain has TRBV6-5 and TRBJ1-2, with D uncertain. This CDR3 region has 12 residues. Germline CDR1 is MNHEY and CDR2 is SVGAGI. V lost 5 bases and J lost 4, with 8 bases in between. In nucleotides, the CDR3 is TGTGCCAGCAGTCCTAACAGCTATGGCTACACCTTC. Translation gives CASSPNSYGYTF.

Comments on this clone: This CDR3 is also generated by other DNA sequences in the sample. This rearrangement joins TRBV5-1 to TRBJ2-5; 8 bases are shared with TRBD1. V shed 4 bases and J 1 base; nucleotides not matched to a gene: 3. The CDR3 contains 14 residues. Germline CDR1 SGHRS, CDR2 YFSETQ. In DNA form, the CDR3 reads TGCGCCAGCAGCATCGGACAGGGCCAAGAGACCCAGTACTTC. This translates into CASSIGQGQETQYF.

The genes are TRBV6-6 and TRBJ2-1; TRBD2 agrees at 7 bases. The trim removed 0 bases at V and 2 bases at J, leaving 1 base unmatched. There are 15 residues in the CDR3. Germline CDR1 MNHNY, CDR2 SVGAGI (reference sequence). CDR3 loop: CASSYSLAAYNEQFF. The DNA of the CDR3 is TGTGCCAGCAGTTACTCTCTAGCGGCCTACAATGAGCAGTTCTTC.

V is TRBV2 and J is TRBJ1-3; TRBD1 is a possible D gene (6 bases). The CDR3 spans 15 residues. Germline CDR1 reads SNHLY; CDR2 reads FYNNEI. Trimming shortened V by 7 bases and J by 0 bases, and 13 bases separated the two germline ends. The CDR3 spells CASTGQPISGNTIYF. The CDR3 coding sequence is TGTGCCAGCACAGGACAGCCCATCTCTGGAAACACCATATATTTT.

The chain uses TRBV7-9 and TRBJ1-4, with 9 bases lining up with TRBD1. The CDR3 runs 14 residues. With V trimmed by 5 bases and J by 10 bases, 8 bases remained unmatched. In germline, CDR1 is SEHNR, CDR2 FQNEAQ (reference sequence). The CDR3 nucleotides read TGTGCCAGCAGCATTGACAGGGGGGAAGGAAAACTGTTTTTT. It translates to CASSIDRGEGKLFF. Full variable domain (remainder filled in from reference TRBV7-9 and TRBJ1-4): DTGVSQNPRHKITKRGQNVTFRCDPISEHNRLYWYRQTLGQGPEFLTYFQNEAQLEKSRLLSDRFSAERPKGSFSTLEIQRTEQGDSAMYLCASSIDRGEGKLFFGSGTQLSVL.

This chain connects TRBV28 to TRBJ1-1, with 7 bases fitting TRBD1. The germline V gene encodes CDR1 MDHEN and CDR2 SYDVKM. The CDR3 length is 13 residues. J lost 3 bases, V lost 6 bases, and 4 bases had no gene match. This chain's CDR3 is CASRPQGDTEAFF. The DNA of the CDR3 is TGTGCCAGCAGACCCCAGGGGGACACTGAAGCTTTCTTT.

J is TRBJ1-6 and V is TRBV27; D gene ambiguous. In germline, CDR1 is MNHEY, CDR2 SMNVEV (reference sequence). Trimming removed 2 bases at V and 8 bases at J, with 10 bases between. CDR3 length equals 14 residues. The CDR3 region has the DNA TGTGCCAGCAGTTTAGCCGGGGAGTATTCACCCCTCCACTTT. It specifies CASSLAGEYSPLHF.

The chain joins TRBV30 to TRBJ1-1, with 9 bases fitting TRBD1. From germline, CDR1 is GTSNPN and CDR2 SVGIG (reference sequence). J was trimmed by 3 bases and V by 3 bases; bases with no gene match: 2. The CDR3 runs 13 residues. CDR3 DNA: TGTGCCTGGAGCGGGACAGGGTACACTGAAGCTTTCTTT. Translating it yields CAWSGTGYTEAFF.

The chain is built from TRBV30 and TRBJ2-2, with TRBD2 matching over 8 bases. Germline V gene lookup returns CDR1 GTSNPN and CDR2 SVGIG (reference sequence). J gave up 4 bases and V 1 base, and 11 bases lay outside the gene matches. The CDR3 has 17 amino acids. The CDR3 spells CAWSAPGLGSTTGELFF. The CDR3, as DNA: TGTGCCTGGAGTGCCCCGGGACTAGGATCCACCACCGGGGAGCTGTTTTTT.

The J gene is TRBJ1-5, the V gene TRBV2; 9 nucleotides align to TRBD1. The V segment lost 4 bases and the J segment 8 bases; nucleotides outside the gene matches: 6. The CDR3 is 14 residues long. Germline-derived CDR1 and CDR2 are SNHLY and FYNNEI. CDR3 sequence reads: CASSVQGAQKPQHF. The CDR3 DNA follows: TGTGCCAGCAGTGTACAGGGGGCACAGAAGCCCCAGCATTTT.

V is TRBV9 and J is TRBJ1-1; D is undetermined. This CDR3 is built from 13 residues. Deletions cut 4 bases from V and 12 bases from J, with 19 bases between. The germline gives CDR1 SGDLS, CDR2 YYNGEE. The CDR3 region has the DNA TGTGCCAGCAGCCCTAACATCGATACCGGGTCTTTCTTT. This sequence encodes CASSPNIDTGSFF.

The V gene is TRBV24-1, the J gene TRBJ2-1, with D possibly matching TRBD1 (5 bases). CDR3 length: 15 residues. Per the germline V gene, CDR1 is KGHDR and CDR2 is SFDVKD. V dropped 4 bases and J dropped 4 bases, with 13 bases sitting between them. This CDR3 reads CATSDPSDIYNEQFF. CDR3 coding DNA: TGTGCCACCAGTGACCCCTCGGACATATACAATGAGCAGTTCTTC.

Comment on this clone: Different DNA sequences within this sample yield the same CDR3. The chain has TRBV18 and TRBJ1-2; D call uncertain. CDR1 is KGHSH and CDR2 is LQKENI in the germline V gene. The CDR3 extends over 12 amino acids. V was pared by 3 bases and J by 2 bases, with 4 bases between. The CDR3 sequence is CASSPLNYGYTF. The CDR3 DNA follows: TGTGCCAGCTCACCGTTAAACTATGGCTACACCTTC.

This chain uses TRBV5-4 with TRBJ1-6, with D hard to call. CDR3 size: 14 residues. Trimming removed 4 bases from V and 8 bases from J, with 13 bases in between. From germline, CDR1 is SGHNT and CDR2 YYREEE (reference sequence). Here the CDR3 DNA reads TGTGCCAGCAGCACCGACACCCTGTATTCACCCCTCCACTTT. Protein: CASSTDTLYSPLHF.

The gene calls are TRBV4-3 and TRBJ1-4; D perhaps matches TRBD1 (5 bases). Germline V lookup: CDR1 LGHNA, CDR2 YSLEER. This CDR3 spans 16 amino acids. Trimming stripped 3 bases from V and 5 bases from J, with 16 bases between. This CDR3 reads CASSQGHSGGNEKLFF. Written as DNA, the CDR3 is TGCGCCAGCAGCCAGGGGCATTCCGGGGGGAATGAAAAACTGTTTTTT.

V and J are TRBV5-6 and TRBJ2-5; tentatively, D is TRBD1 (6 bases). V lost 0 bases and J lost 5, with 11 bases in between. The CDR3 contains 14 residues. Germline V gives CDR1 SGHDT, CDR2 YYEEEE. Here the CDR3 DNA reads TGTGCCAGCAGCTTGGGCCCGAGGGGGGAGACCCAGTACTTC. It yields the protein CASSLGPRGETQYF.

The chain couples TRBV7-2 to TRBJ1-2, with D maybe TRBD1 (6 bases). This CDR3 contains 14 residues. Trimming removed 1 base from V and 5 bases from J, with 11 bases in between. Germline assignment: CDR1 SGHTA and CDR2 FQGNSA. The CDR3 reads CASSLGSRGYGYTF. CDR3 DNA sequence: TGTGCCAGCAGCTTAGGGTCCAGGGGTTATGGCTACACCTTC.

CDR3 coding DNA: TGTGCCACCAGCAGGACAGGGGAATATCAGCCCCAGCATTTT. Protein product: CATSRTGEYQPQHF. The chain carries TRBV24-1 and TRBJ1-5; 9 bases are shared with TRBD1. The V segment lost 7 bases and the J segment 5 bases; nucleotides outside the gene matches: 5. The CDR3 sequence is 14 residues long. Germline V gene lookup returns CDR1 KGHDR and CDR2 SFDVKD.

The chain is built from TRBV27 and TRBJ2-7; TRBD2 agrees at 8 bases. V dropped 8 bases and J dropped 3; count of bases not matched to a gene: 12. The CDR3 length is 15 residues. CDR1 is MNHEY, CDR2 SMNVEV, per germline (reference sequence). CDR3 bases: TGTGCCAGCGGTGACGTAGCGGGGACTCTCTACGAGCAGTACTTC. Protein product: CASGDVAGTLYEQYF.

The genes are TRBV13 and TRBJ1-6; D unresolved. The V end was cut by 6 bases, the J end by 6 bases, with 15 bases between. Per the germline V gene, CDR1 is PRHDT and CDR2 is FYEKMQ (reference sequence). The length of the CDR3 is 15 residues. The CDR3 here is CASRNNEVPNSPLHF. CDR3 sequence (DNA): TGTGCCAGCAGAAATAATGAGGTTCCTAATTCACCCCTCCACTTT. The full variable domain, in which reference TRBV13 and TRBJ1-6 provide the parts outside the CDR3, is AAGVIQSPRHLIKEKRETATLKCYPIPRHDTVYWYQQGPGQDPQFLISFYEKMQSDKGSIPDRFSAQQFSDYHSELNMSSLELGDSALYFCASRNNEVPNSPLHFGNGTRLTVT.

This clone was picked up one time. This chain links TRBV7-2 with TRBJ1-1, with a weak D call TRBD1 (5 bases). This CDR3 spans 15 amino acids. In germline, CDR1 is SGHTA, CDR2 FQGNSA. V lost 3 bases to trimming and J lost 1 base, with 12 bases between them. The CDR3 DNA sequence: TGTGCCAGCAGCTTCGGGACTCCACAGAACACTGAAGCTTTCTTT. Protein product: CASSFGTPQNTEAFF.

The chain is built from TRBV29-1 and TRBJ1-4; the D gene is possibly TRBD1 (5 bases). This CDR3 is built from 15 residues. V was shortened by 6 bases and J by 4 bases, with 18 bases between the two germline ends. Per the germline V gene, CDR1 is SQVTM and CDR2 is ANQGSEA. DNA for the CDR3: TGCAGCGTCGGGGGGAAGGGAAGGGATAATGAAAAACTGTTTTTT. Amino acids: CSVGGKGRDNEKLFF.

The rearrangement links TRBV12-3 or TRBV12-4 to TRBJ1-1; TRBD1 is a possible D gene (5 bases). The germline V and J ends were trimmed by 4 bases and 7 bases, with 7 bases remaining between them. The CDR3 has 11 residues. CDR3 bases: TGTGCCAGCAGTTCAGGGCTTGAAGCTTTCTTT. Amino acids: CASSSGLEAFF.

A remark on this clone: The same CDR3 can be traced to other DNA sequences in this sample. The gene calls are TRBV6-5 and TRBJ1-1; 10 bases line up with TRBD1. The CDR3 contains 13 residues. Germline V CDR1 and CDR2: MNHEY, SVGAGI. V lost 6 bases to trimming and J lost 4 bases; unmatched junction nucleotides: 2. The CDR3 bases are TGTGCCAGCAGCCGGGACAGGGGCACTGAAGCTTTCTTT. Translation: CASSRDRGTEAFF.

V usage is TRBV9 and J usage is TRBJ2-1; the D gene is possibly TRBD2 (8 bases). The CDR3 is 16 amino acids. V lost 3 bases, J lost 5 bases, and 18 bases lay in between. Per the germline V gene, CDR1 is SGDLS and CDR2 is YYNGEE. The CDR3 is CASSARGGLGHNEQFF. CDR3 in DNA: TGTGCCAGCAGCGCCAGGGGGGGACTAGGACACAATGAGCAGTTCTTC. The complete variable domain, with remaining parts taken from reference TRBV9 and TRBJ2-1, reads DSGVTQTPKHLITATGQRVTLRCSPRSGDLSVYWYQQSLDQGLQFLIQYYNGEERAKGNILERFSAQQFPDLHSELNLSSLELGDSALYFCASSARGGLGHNEQFFGPGTRLTVL.

This chain uses TRBV19 with TRBJ2-1; D gene ambiguous. CDR1 and CDR2 from the germline V gene are LNHDA and SQIVND (reference sequence). V was clipped by 2 bases and J by 0 bases, with 8 bases between them. This CDR3 is built from 15 residues. CDR3 residues: CASSISTDSYNEQFF. For the CDR3, the DNA is TGTGCCAGTAGTATATCTACTGACTCCTACAATGAGCAGTTCTTC. Full variable domain (outside the CDR3, taken from reference TRBV19 and TRBJ2-1): DGGITQSPKYLFRKEGQNVTLSCEQNLNHDAMYWYRQDPGQGLRLIYYSQIVNDFQKGDIAEGYSVSREKKESFPLTVTSAQKNPTAFYLCASSISTDSYNEQFFGPGTRLTVL.

This chain joins TRBV5-1 and TRBJ2-2, with TRBD2 matching over 12 bases. Germline V gene sequence: CDR1 SGHRS, CDR2 YFSETQ. V was pared by 1 base and J by 7 bases, with 2 bases of the junction left unmatched. This CDR3 has 15 amino acids. CDR3 DNA: TGCGCCAGCAGCTTGACTAGCGGGGGGATCGGGGAGCTGTTTTTT. The encoded protein is CASSLTSGGIGELFF. The entire variable domain, with the rest obtained from reference TRBV5-1 and TRBJ2-2, is as follows: KAGVTQTPRYLIKTRGQQVTLSCSPISGHRSVSWYQQTPGQGLQFLFEYFSETQRNKGNFPGRFSGRQFSNSRSEMNVSTLELGDSALYLCASSLTSGGIGELFFGEGSRLTVL.

The genes are TRBV7-8 and TRBJ2-2, with TRBD2 as a possible D gene (6 bases). This CDR3 has 14 amino acids. CDR1 SGHVS and CDR2 FQNEAQ come from the germline V gene. With 3 bases removed from V and 2 bases from J, the gap between germline ends came to 7 bases. In nucleotides, the CDR3 is TGTGCCAGCAGCTTGGGACTTAACACCGGGGAGCTGTTTTTT. Residues: CASSLGLNTGELFF.

The chain carries TRBV4-2 and TRBJ1-6; D unresolved. This CDR3 is built from 15 residues. Germline V gene data show CDR1 as LGHNA and CDR2 as YNFKEQ. V was pared by 4 bases and J by 9 bases, with 16 bases between. The CDR3 region is CASSPARSTISPLHF. The DNA of the CDR3 is TGTGCCAGCAGCCCAGCGAGGTCCACGATTTCACCCCTCCACTTT.

J is TRBJ1-2 and V is TRBV12-3 or TRBV12-4; D is unresolved. Trimming took 3 bases from V and 2 from J, leaving 7 bases between them. The length of the CDR3 is 13 residues. DNA for the CDR3: TGTGCCAGCAGTTTCTGGCAGAACTATGGCTACACCTTC. The encoded protein is CASSFWQNYGYTF.